This TCR beta chain was observed in a study of T cells in Graves' hyperthyroidism and ophthalmopathy. Study-wide background: The authors collected peripheral blood at initial diagnosis, before any treatment. The study, taken as a whole, reports: Blood also contained most expanded thyroid clonotypes above 0.001. The model forecast ophthalmopathy, anticipating it by a median 6.5 months before onset.

Out of over 7.5 ml of fresh peripheral blood came the PBMCs. This clonotype was picked up a small number of times. Its antigen is currently unknown. RNA transcripts provided the source from which TCR beta CDR3 regions were amplified. The HTBI set primed first-round TCR CDR3 RT-PCR. TCRdb recomputed calls from the multiplex PCR reads with MiXCR, one row per CDR3 protein. The table has approximately 530,000 distinct CDR3 sequences, just under 20% seen once. Germline CDR1 and CDR2: MNHEY and SVGAGI. The CDR3 consists of 15 residues. V gave up 2 bases and J gave up 3 bases, with 11 bases separating them. The TCR originated in a man in his forties with Graves' ophthalmopathy. The chain carries TRBV6-5 and TRBJ2-1; possible D gene TRBD2, 6 bases. The sequencing sample was made of blood. The CDR3 sequence: CASSYGEVVYNEQFF. DNA of the CDR3: TGTGCCAGCAGTTACGGGGAGGTAGTCTACAATGAGCAGTTCTTC.